This TCR beta chain was captured by sequencing in a study of siplizumab effects on memory and regulatory T cells. Using immunoSEQ multiplex PCR, the repertoire was profiled, and TCRdb retains in-frame clones only, with some absent. The sample includes 95,000 to 130,000 clones, around 94% seen only once; the top ten take around 1.7%. Study results and limitations: Most proliferating CD4+ or CD8+ clones, roughly 75-97%, had no naive or memory assignment. Proliferating Tregs' suppressive function in siplizumab cultures went unconfirmed. Siplizumab caused a significant drop in alloreactive sequences traceable to unstimulated CD4+ memory cells.

CDR1 KGHSH and CDR2 LQKENI come from the germline V gene. The CDR3 is made up of 12 amino acids. Trimming pared 5 bases from V and 7 bases from J, leaving 11 bases between. This clone was detected once. Its antigen is still unknown. The sequencing sample was made of non-Treg CD4+ T cells sorted from blood. This chain uses TRBV18 with TRBJ1-2; D not resolved. The clonotype comes from a human donor in good health. The CDR3 loop is CASSSRQIGYTF. The DNA of the CDR3 is TGTGCCAGCTCATCCCGGCAGATTGGCTACACCTTC.